Described below is a single TCR beta chain sequence and its context. Its specificity is unknown. This CDR3 has 14 amino acids. V was cut by 0 bases and J by 5 bases, with 10 bases left in between. CDR1 is LNHDA and CDR2 is SQIVND in the germline V gene (reference sequence). This specimen comes from a study of T cell responses to AZD1222 COVID-19 vaccine. General study findings and limits: Just a handful of AZD1222 recipients were seropositive at baseline. Donors were largely white British and mainly female; clonal diversity was possibly underestimated. Elevations in Spike-specific TCR breadth and depth followed administration of two AZD1222 doses. Spike was spanned by vaccine-associated CD4 TCRs, with dominance at 160-218 and 743-854.

Some clones are missing from TCRdb's copy, which holds only in-frame ones; the method was immunoSEQ multiplex PCR. This sample has about 110,000 clones, with 88% found just once. This receptor was taken from an adult in good health. Sequences were derived from peripheral blood, sampled on day 0 of MenACWY control vaccination. V gene TRBV19 combines with J gene TRBJ1-2; no clear D gene. Here the CDR3 DNA reads TGTGCCAGTAGTATAGAACCGACGGATTATGGCTACACCTTC. Translating gives CASSIEPTDYGYTF.